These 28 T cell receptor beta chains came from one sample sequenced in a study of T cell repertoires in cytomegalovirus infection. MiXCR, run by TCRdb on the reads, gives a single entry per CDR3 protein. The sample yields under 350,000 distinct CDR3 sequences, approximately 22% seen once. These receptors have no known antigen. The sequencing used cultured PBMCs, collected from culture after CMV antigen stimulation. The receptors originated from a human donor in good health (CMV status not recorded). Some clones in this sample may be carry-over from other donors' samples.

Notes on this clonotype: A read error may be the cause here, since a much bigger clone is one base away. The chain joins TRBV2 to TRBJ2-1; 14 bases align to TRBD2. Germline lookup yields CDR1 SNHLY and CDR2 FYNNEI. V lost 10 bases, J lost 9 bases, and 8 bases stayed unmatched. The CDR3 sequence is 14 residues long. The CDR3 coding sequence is TGTGCCAACAAGGGACTAGCGGGAGTGGGTGAGCAGTTCTTC. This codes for CANKGLAGVGEQFF.

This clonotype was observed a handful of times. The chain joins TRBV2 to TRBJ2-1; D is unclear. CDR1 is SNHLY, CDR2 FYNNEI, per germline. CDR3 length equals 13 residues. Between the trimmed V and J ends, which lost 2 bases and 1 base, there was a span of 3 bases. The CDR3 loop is CASSEQSYNEQFF. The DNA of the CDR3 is TGTGCCAGCAGTGAACAGTCCTACAATGAGCAGTTCTTC.

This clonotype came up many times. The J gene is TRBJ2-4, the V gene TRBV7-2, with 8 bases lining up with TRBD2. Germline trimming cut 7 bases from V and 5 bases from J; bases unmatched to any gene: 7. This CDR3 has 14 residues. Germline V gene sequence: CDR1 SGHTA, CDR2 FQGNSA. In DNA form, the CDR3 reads TGTGCCAGCACAAAATCGCGGGAGGAAAACATTCAGTACTTC. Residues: CASTKSREENIQYF.

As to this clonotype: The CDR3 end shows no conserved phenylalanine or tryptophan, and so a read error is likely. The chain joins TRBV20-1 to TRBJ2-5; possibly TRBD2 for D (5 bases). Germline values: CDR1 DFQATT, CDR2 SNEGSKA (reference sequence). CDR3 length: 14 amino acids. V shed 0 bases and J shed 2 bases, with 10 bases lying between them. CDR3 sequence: CSARDERAQETQYL. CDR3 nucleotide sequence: TGCAGTGCTAGAGATGAGAGGGCGCAAGAGACCCAGTACCTC.

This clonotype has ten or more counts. DNA of the CDR3: TGTGCCAGCAGTGGCGGGAGCCATTACAATGAGCAGTTCTTC. Amino acids: CASSGGSHYNEQFF. The chain combines TRBV27 with TRBJ2-1, with 7 bases that match TRBD2. In germline, CDR1 is MNHEY, CDR2 SMNVEV (reference sequence). V lost 5 bases to trimming and J lost 4 bases; unmatched junction nucleotides: 5. This CDR3 region has 14 residues.

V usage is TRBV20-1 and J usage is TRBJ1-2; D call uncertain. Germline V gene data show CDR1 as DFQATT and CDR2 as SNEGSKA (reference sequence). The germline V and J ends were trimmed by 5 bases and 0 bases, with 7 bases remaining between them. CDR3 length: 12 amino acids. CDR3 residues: CSASSANYGYTF. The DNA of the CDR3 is TGCAGTGCTTCTTCAGCTAACTATGGCTACACCTTC.

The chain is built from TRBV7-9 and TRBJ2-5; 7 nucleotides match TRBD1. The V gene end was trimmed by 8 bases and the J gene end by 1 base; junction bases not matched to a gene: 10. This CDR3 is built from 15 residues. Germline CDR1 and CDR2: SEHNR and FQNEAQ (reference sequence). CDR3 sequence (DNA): TGTGCCAGCGCCAATCCGGGACAGACCCAAGAGACCCAGTACTTC. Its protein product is CASANPGQTQETQYF.

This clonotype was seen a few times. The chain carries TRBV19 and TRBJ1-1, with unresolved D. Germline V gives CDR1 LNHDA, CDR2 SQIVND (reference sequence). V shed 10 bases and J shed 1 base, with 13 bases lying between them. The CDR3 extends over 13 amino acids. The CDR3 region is CATRLGTNTEAFF. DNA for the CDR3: TGTGCCACCCGGCTTGGAACGAACACTGAAGCTTTCTTT.

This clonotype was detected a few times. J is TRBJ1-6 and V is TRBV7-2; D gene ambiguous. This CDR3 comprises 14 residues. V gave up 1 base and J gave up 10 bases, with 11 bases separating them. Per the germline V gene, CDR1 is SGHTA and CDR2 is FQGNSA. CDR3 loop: CASSLGWEGSPLHF. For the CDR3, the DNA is TGTGCCAGCAGCTTAGGATGGGAAGGCTCACCCCTCCACTTT.

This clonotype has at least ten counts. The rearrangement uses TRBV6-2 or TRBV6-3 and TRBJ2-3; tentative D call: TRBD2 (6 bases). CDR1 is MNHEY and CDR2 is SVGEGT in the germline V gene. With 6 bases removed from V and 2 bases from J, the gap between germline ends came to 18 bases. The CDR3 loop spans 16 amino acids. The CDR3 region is CASRKAGTSYTDTQYF. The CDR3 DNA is TGTGCCAGCAGGAAGGCCGGGACTTCTTACACAGATACGCAGTATTTT.

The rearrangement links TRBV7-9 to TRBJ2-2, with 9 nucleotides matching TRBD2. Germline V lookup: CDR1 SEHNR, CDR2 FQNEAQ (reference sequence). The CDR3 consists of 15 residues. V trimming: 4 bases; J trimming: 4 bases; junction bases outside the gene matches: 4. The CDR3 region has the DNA TGTGCCAGCAGCTCCCTAGCGGGAACCACCGGGGAGCTGTTTTTT. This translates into CASSSLAGTTGELFF.

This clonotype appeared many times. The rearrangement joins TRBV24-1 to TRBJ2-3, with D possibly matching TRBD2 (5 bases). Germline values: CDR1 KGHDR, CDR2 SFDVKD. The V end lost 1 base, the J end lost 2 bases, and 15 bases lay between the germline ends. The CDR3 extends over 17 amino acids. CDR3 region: CATSDFVTGIDTDTQYF. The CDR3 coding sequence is TGTGCCACCAGTGATTTCGTCACGGGGATAGACACAGATACGCAGTATTTT.

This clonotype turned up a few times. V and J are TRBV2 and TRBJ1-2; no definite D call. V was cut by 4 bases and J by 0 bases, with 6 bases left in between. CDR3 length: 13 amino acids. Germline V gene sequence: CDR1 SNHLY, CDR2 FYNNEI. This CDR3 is CASSGRPNYGYTF. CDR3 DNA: TGTGCCAGCAGTGGAAGGCCTAACTATGGCTACACCTTC. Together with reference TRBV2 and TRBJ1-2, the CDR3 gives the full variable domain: EPEVTQTPSHQVTQMGQEVILRCVPISNHLYFYWYRQILGQKVEFLVSFYNNEISEKSEIFDDQFSVERPDGSNFTLKIRSTKLEDSAMYFCASSGRPNYGYTFGSGTRLTVV.

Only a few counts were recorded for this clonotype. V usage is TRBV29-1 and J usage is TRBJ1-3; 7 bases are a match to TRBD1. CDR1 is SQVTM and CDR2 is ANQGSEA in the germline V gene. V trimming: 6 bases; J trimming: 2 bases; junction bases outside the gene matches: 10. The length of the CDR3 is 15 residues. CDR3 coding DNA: TGCAGCGTCGCGACAGGGACCGACACTGGAAACACCATATATTTT. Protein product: CSVATGTDTGNTIYF.

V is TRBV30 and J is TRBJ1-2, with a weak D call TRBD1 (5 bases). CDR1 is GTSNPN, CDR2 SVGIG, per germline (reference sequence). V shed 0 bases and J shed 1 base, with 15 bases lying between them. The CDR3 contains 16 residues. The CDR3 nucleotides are TGTGCCTGGAGTGTGGCAGGGAACAATGATAACTATGGCTACACCTTC. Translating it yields CAWSVAGNNDNYGYTF.

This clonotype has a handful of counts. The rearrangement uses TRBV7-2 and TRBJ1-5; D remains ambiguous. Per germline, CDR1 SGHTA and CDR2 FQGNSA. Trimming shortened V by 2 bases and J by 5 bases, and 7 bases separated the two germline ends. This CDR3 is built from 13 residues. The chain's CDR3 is CASSLLRDQPQHF. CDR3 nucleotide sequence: TGTGCCAGCAGCTTACTTAGGGATCAGCCCCAGCATTTT.

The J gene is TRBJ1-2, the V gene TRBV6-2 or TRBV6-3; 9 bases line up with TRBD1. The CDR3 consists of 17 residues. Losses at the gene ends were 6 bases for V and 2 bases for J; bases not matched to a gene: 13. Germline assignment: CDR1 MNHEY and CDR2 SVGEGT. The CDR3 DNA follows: TGTGCCAGCAGCATACCACCGGGACAGGGAGCGAACTATGGCTACACCTTC. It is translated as CASSIPPGQGANYGYTF.

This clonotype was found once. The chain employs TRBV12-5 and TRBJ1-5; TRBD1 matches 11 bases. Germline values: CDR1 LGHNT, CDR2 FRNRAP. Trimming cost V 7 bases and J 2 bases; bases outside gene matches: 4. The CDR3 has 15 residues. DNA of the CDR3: TGTGCTAGTGCCAGGACAGGGGGCGGCAATCAGCCCCAGCATTTT. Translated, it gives CASARTGGGNQPQHF.

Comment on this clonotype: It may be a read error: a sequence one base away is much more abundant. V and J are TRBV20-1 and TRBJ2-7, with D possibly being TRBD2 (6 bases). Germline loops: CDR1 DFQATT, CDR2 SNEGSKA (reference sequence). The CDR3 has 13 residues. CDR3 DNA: TGCAGTGCTGTCCGGGACTGGACCTACGAGCAGCACTTC. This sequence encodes CSAVRDWTYEQHF.

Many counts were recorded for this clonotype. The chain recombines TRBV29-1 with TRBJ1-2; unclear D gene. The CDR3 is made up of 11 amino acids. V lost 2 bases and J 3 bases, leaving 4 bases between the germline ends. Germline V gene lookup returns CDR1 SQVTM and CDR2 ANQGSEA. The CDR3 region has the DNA TGCAGCGTTGAAAGGGACTATGGCTACACCTTC. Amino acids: CSVERDYGYTF.

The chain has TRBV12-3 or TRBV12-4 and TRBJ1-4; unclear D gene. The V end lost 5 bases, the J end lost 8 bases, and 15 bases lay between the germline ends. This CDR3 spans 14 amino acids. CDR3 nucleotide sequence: TGTGCCAGCAGTCACCCGGGAAGAAGGGAAAAACTGTTTTTT. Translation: CASSHPGRREKLFF.

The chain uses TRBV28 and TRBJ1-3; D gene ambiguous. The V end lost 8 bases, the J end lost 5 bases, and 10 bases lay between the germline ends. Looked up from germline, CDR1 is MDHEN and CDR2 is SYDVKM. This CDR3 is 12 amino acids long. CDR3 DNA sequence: TGTGCCAGCGGTAATGAACGAAACACCATATATTTT. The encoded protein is CASGNERNTIYF.

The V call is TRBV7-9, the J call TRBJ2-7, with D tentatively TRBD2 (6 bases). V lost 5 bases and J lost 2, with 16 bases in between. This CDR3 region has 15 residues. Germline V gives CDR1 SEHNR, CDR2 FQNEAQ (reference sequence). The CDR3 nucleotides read TGTGCCAGCAGCCCGCAGGTCGGGAGAACCTACGAGCAGTACTTC. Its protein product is CASSPQVGRTYEQYF.

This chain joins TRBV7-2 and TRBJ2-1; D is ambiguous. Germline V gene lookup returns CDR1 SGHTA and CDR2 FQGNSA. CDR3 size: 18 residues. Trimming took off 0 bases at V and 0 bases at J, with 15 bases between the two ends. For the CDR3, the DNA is TGTGCCAGCAGCTTAGCGAACCTACCCTCGAGCTCCTACAATGAGCAGTTCTTC. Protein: CASSLANLPSSSYNEQFF.

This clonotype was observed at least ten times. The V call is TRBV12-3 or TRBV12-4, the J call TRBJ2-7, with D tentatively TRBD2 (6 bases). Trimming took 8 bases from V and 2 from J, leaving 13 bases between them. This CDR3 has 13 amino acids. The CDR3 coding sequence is TGTGCCAGCCGGTCGGGAGTAGCCTACGAGCAGTACTTC. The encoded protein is CASRSGVAYEQYF.

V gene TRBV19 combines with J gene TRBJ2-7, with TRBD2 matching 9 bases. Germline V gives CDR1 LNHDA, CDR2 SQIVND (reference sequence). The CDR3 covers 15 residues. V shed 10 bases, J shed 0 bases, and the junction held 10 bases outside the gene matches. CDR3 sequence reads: CATSFGSGSSYEQYV. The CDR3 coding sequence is TGTGCCACCAGTTTCGGTAGCGGGAGCTCCTACGAGCAGTACGTC.

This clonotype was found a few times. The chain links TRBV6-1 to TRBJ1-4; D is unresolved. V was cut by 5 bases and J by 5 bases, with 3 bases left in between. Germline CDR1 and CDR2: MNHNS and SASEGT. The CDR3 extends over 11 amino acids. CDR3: CASSKNEKLFF. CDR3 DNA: TGTGCCAGCAGTAAGAATGAAAAACTGTTTTTT.

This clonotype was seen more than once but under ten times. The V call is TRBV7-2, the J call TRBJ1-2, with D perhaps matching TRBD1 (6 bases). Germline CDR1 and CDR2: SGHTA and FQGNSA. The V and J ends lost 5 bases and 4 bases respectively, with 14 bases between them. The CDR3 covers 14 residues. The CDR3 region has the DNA TGTGCCAGCAGCACAACAGGGTTTAGCTATGGCTACACCTTC. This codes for CASSTTGFSYGYTF. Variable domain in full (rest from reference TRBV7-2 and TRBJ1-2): GAGVSQSPSNKVTEKGKDVELRCDPISGHTALYWYRQSLGQGLEFLIYFQGNSAPDKSGLPSDRFSAERTGGSVSTLTIQRTQQEDSAVYLCASSTTGFSYGYTFGSGTRLTVV.